Here is one T cell receptor (beta chain) with its context. Its target is not known. A quantity of 0.5 to 1 ug RNA underwent reverse transcription using random hexamers. It was immunoSEQ multiplex PCR that amplified TCR beta CDR3 across 54 Vbeta and 13 Jbeta. Each CDR3 protein gets one entry after TCRdb re-called the immunoSEQ multiplex PCR reads with MiXCR. The profile shows roughly 150,000 distinct CDR3 sequences, approximately 96% of them singletons. This entry is derived from a study of CD8 T cells in Susac syndrome. TCR beta sequences were obtained from blood CD8+ and CD4+ T cells. The multiple sclerosis controls were treatment-naive patients, and their relapsing-remitting disease was stable or active. Study conclusions and caveats: The study recognized that the number of individuals in its TCR sequencing and HLA analysis was relatively small.

Germline-derived CDR1 and CDR2 are LGHDT and YNNKEL (reference sequence). V lost 4 bases and J 4 bases, leaving 26 bases between the germline ends. There are 18 residues in the CDR3. The source is a human donor with multiple sclerosis. Input material: CD8+ T cells from PBMCs. This sequence joins TRBV3-1 and TRBJ2-7, with no clear D. The CDR3 nucleotides are TGTGCCAGCAGCCGGCAAGACCGTATAGCCCCATGGTTATACGAGCAGTACTTC. Translating it yields CASSRQDRIAPWLYEQYF.